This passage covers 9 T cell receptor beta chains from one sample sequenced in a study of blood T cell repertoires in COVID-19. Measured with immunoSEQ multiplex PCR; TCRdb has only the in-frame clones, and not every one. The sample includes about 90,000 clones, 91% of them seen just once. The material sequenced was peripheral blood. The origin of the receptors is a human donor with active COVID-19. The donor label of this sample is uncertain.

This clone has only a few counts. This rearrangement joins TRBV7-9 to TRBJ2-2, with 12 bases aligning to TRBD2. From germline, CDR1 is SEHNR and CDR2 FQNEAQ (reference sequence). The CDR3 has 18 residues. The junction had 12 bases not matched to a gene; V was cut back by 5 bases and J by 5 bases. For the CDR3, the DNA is TGTGCCAGCAGCCCCTGGGGAAGGACTAGCGGGGAGACCGGGGAGCTGTTTTTT. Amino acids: CASSPWGRTSGETGELFF.

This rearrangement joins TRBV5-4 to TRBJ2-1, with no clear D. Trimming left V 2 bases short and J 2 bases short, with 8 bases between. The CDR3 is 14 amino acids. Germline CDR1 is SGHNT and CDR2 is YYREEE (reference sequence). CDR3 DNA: TGTGCCAGCAGCTTAGAACAACCCTACAATGAGCAGTTCTTC. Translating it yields CASSLEQPYNEQFF. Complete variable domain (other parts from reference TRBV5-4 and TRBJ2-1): ETGVTQSPTHLIKTRGQQVTLRCSSQSGHNTVSWYQQALGQGPQFIFQYYREEENGRGNFPPRFSGLQFPNYSSELNVNALELDDSALYLCASSLEQPYNEQFFGPGTRLTVL.

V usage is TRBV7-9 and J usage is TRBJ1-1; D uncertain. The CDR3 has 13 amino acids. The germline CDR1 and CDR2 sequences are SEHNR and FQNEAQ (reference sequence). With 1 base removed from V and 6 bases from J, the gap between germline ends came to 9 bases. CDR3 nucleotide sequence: TGTGCCAGCAGCTTAGAATTCCGTCCTGAAGCTTTCTTT. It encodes CASSLEFRPEAFF.

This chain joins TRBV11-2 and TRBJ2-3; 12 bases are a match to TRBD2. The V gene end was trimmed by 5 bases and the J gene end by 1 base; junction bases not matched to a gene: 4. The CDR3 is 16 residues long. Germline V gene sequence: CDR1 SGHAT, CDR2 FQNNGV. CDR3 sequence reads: CASSPWTSGGTDTQYF. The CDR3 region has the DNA TGTGCCAGCAGCCCGTGGACTAGCGGGGGCACAGATACGCAGTATTTT.

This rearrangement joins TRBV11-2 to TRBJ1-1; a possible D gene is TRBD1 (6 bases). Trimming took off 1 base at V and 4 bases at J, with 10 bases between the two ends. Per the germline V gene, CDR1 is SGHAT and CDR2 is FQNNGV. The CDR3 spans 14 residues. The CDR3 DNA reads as TGTGCCAGCAGCTTAGGGGGGCGCGGCACTGAAGCTTTCTTT. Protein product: CASSLGGRGTEAFF.

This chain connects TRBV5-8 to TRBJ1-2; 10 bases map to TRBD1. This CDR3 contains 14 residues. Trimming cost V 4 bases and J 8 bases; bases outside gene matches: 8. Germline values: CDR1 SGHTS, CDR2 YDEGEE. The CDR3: CASSRGGTGDGYTF. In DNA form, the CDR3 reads TGTGCCAGCAGCCGCGGCGGGACAGGGGACGGCTACACCTTC.

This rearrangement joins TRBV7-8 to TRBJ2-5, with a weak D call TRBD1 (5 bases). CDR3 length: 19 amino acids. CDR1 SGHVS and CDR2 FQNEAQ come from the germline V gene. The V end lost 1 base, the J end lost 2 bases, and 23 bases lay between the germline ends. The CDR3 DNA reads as TGTGCCAGCAGCTTAGGTGGGGCCATGAACACCTTTCTACAAGAGACCCAGTACTTC. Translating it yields CASSLGGAMNTFLQETQYF.

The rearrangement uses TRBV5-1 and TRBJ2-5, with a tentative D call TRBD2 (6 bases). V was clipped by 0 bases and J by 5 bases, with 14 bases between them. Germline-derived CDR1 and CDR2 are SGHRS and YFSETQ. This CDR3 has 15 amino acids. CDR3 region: CASSLGPPSEETQYF. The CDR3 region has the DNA TGCGCCAGCAGCTTGGGGCCCCCTAGCGAGGAGACCCAGTACTTC.

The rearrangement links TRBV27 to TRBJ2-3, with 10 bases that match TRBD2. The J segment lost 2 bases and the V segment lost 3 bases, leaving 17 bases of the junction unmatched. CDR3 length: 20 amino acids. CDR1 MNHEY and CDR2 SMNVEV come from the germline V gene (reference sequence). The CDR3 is CASSFLAGVTGMTYTDTQYF. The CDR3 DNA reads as TGTGCCAGCAGTTTTCTAGCGGGGGTAACTGGAATGACCTACACAGATACGCAGTATTTT.